The text below deals with one T cell receptor (beta chain). This record belongs to a study of blood T cell repertoires in COVID-19. CDR3 length: 14 residues. With V trimmed by 6 bases and J by 4 bases, 8 bases remained unmatched. The germline V gene encodes CDR1 MNHEY and CDR2 SMNVEV (reference sequence). Using immunoSEQ multiplex PCR, the repertoire was profiled, and TCRdb retains in-frame clones only, with some absent. This sample has a few hundred thousand clones, with approximately 91% found just once. Participant ages covered about 18 to 95 years across about 25 US areas. Sequencing input: PBMCs or T cells enriched from blood (not recorded which). J is TRBJ2-7 and V is TRBV27, with 8 bases lining up with TRBD2. The source of this sequence is a woman aged 30 to 39 who had been exposed to COVID-19. The CDR3 loop is CASSLWGGRYEQYF. Written as DNA, the CDR3 is TGTGCCAGCAGCCTCTGGGGCGGGAGGTACGAGCAGTACTTC.